One and the same sample provided the 16 T cell receptor beta chains below, sequenced in a study of blood T cell repertoires in COVID-19. Measured with immunoSEQ multiplex PCR; TCRdb has only the in-frame clones, and not every one. The data show 95,000 to 110,000 clones, more than 80% seen once. Material for sequencing was peripheral blood. Receptors originate from a woman aged 55-69 years with acute or convalescent COVID-19.

This chain connects TRBV19 to TRBJ2-1, with 9 bases identical to TRBD2. This CDR3 is built from 14 residues. Trimming cost V 10 bases and J 8 bases; bases outside gene matches: 12. Germline V gene data show CDR1 as LNHDA and CDR2 as SQIVND (reference sequence). CDR3 DNA sequence: TGTGCCACCACAAGCGGGAGGACGGTCGATGAGCAGTTCTTC. The encoded protein is CATTSGRTVDEQFF.

The rearrangement joins TRBV21-1 to TRBJ2-1; the table's TRBD2 call for D was not verified on the DNA. TRBV21-1 is a pseudogene segment. The CDR3 extends over 17 amino acids. The CDR3 is CASSKALTSGSYNEQFF. CDR3 bases: TGTGCCAGCAGCAAAGCGTTGACTAGCGGGAGTTACAATGAGCAGTTCTTC.

DNA of the CDR3: TGTGCCAGCAGTCGTAGCGGGAGTTTCTCCTACAATGAGCAGTTCTTC. As protein: CASSRSGSFSYNEQFF. The chain links TRBV28 to TRBJ2-1; TRBD2 matches at 9 bases. This CDR3 is 16 amino acids long. V shed 5 bases, J shed 0 bases, and the junction held 5 bases outside the gene matches. The germline gives CDR1 MDHEN, CDR2 SYDVKM.

The V gene is TRBV7-9, the J gene TRBJ2-2; the match to TRBD2 covers 10 bases. The trim removed 0 bases at V and 3 bases at J, leaving 4 bases unmatched. The length of the CDR3 is 17 residues. CDR1 is SEHNR and CDR2 is FQNEAQ in the germline V gene (reference sequence). This CDR3 reads CASSLALAGDYTGELFF. For the CDR3, the DNA is TGTGCCAGCAGCTTAGCGCTAGCGGGAGATTACACCGGGGAGCTGTTTTTT.

The chain joins TRBV2 to TRBJ1-3; weak D call: TRBD1 (5 bases). With 8 bases removed from V and 6 bases from J, the gap between germline ends came to 11 bases. This CDR3 region has 12 residues. Germline V gene sequence: CDR1 SNHLY, CDR2 FYNNEI. CDR3 sequence: CASGAAENTIYF. The DNA for the CDR3 is TGTGCCAGCGGGGCAGCCGAAAACACCATATATTTT.

The chain carries TRBV6-5 and TRBJ1-2, with 9 bases lining up with TRBD1. This CDR3 has 14 residues. The V gene end was trimmed by 7 bases and the J gene end by 14 bases; junction bases not matched to a gene: 17. The germline CDR1 and CDR2 sequences are MNHEY and SVGAGI. Here the CDR3 reads CASTPGTGTVRGTF. The CDR3 coding sequence is TGTGCCAGCACCCCGGGGACAGGGACTGTAAGAGGGACCTTC.

The chain links TRBV18 to TRBJ2-3; 7 positions match TRBD2. CDR1 and CDR2 (germline): KGHSH, LQKENI. The CDR3 sequence is 15 residues long. Unmatched junction bases numbered 11, after V lost 4 bases and J lost 7 bases. In nucleotides, the CDR3 is TGTGCCAGCTCACGCGAGGGAGGGATAGGGAATACGCAGTATTTT. Translated, it gives CASSREGGIGNTQYF.

V is TRBV11-1 and J is TRBJ2-1; 9 nucleotides align to TRBD2. Trimming cost V 0 bases and J 1 base; bases outside gene matches: 10. This CDR3 region has 19 residues. Germline-derived CDR1 and CDR2 are SGHAT and FQDESV (reference sequence). CDR3: CASSLAGGLAQISYNEQFF. DNA for the CDR3: TGTGCCAGCAGCTTAGCGGGGGGACTAGCCCAAATTTCCTACAATGAGCAGTTCTTC.

V usage is TRBV4-1 and J usage is TRBJ1-3; the D gene is possibly TRBD1 (5 bases). The CDR3 loop spans 17 amino acids. The V gene lost 2 bases and the J gene lost 3 bases, with 17 bases spanning the gap. CDR1 is MGHRA and CDR2 is YSYEKL in the germline V gene. CDR3 DNA sequence: TGCGCCAGCAGCCAAACATCGGGGGGTGTTGGTGGAAACACCATATATTTT. It yields the protein CASSQTSGGVGGNTIYF.

This chain connects TRBV28 to TRBJ1-1, with 8 bases lining up with TRBD1. The trim removed 11 bases at V and 3 bases at J, leaving 11 bases unmatched. Germline CDR1 MDHEN, CDR2 SYDVKM. The CDR3 contains 14 residues. The CDR3 DNA reads as TGTGCCGGACAGGGCGGGGTAAGGGACACTGAAGCTTTCTTT. This encodes CAGQGGVRDTEAFF.

This chain joins TRBV6-6 and TRBJ1-4; tentative D call: TRBD1 (6 bases). Trimming left V 6 bases short and J 6 bases short, with 14 bases between. Germline assignment: CDR1 MNHNY and CDR2 SVGAGI (reference sequence). The CDR3 is made up of 14 amino acids. The DNA of the CDR3 is TGTGCCAGCAGAACAGGGAGAGGGGATGAAAAACTGTTTTTT. It encodes CASRTGRGDEKLFF.

The J gene is TRBJ1-1, the V gene TRBV6-5; the D is unclear. V lost 0 bases and J 3 bases, leaving 14 bases between the germline ends. Looked up from germline, CDR1 is MNHEY and CDR2 is SVGAGI. This CDR3 is built from 16 residues. Here the CDR3 reads CASSYSTVRTDTEAFF. DNA of the CDR3: TGTGCCAGCAGTTACTCCACAGTCAGAACGGACACTGAAGCTTTCTTT.

The chain joins TRBV3-1 (or the pseudogene TRBV3-2) to TRBJ1-1; weak D call: TRBD1 (5 bases). The V end was cut by 3 bases, the J end by 5 bases, with 13 bases between. Germline CDR1 and CDR2: LGHDT and YNNKEL (reference sequence). The CDR3 runs to 14 residues. The CDR3 DNA reads as TGTGCCAGCAGCCATACCGGGGGAGGAACTGAAGCTTTCTTT. Translated, it gives CASSHTGGGTEAFF.

The chain has TRBV19 and TRBJ1-2; 7 nucleotides match TRBD1. The V gene end was trimmed by 1 base and the J gene end by 4 bases; junction bases not matched to a gene: 6. CDR1 and CDR2 (germline): LNHDA, SQIVND (reference sequence). This CDR3 has 15 residues. The CDR3 loop is CASSIGRGLGYGYTF. The CDR3 coding sequence is TGTGCCAGTAGTATAGGAAGGGGGCTGGGCTATGGCTACACCTTC.

This clone was seen a handful of times. J is TRBJ2-1 and V is TRBV10-2; D may be TRBD2 (5 bases). This CDR3 spans 15 amino acids. Between the trimmed V and J ends, which lost 3 bases and 3 bases, there was a span of 12 bases. From germline, CDR1 is WSHSY and CDR2 SAAADI. The DNA of the CDR3 is TGCGCCAGCAGTGACCTAGCCGCTTACTACAATGAGCAGTTCTTC. It codes for CASSDLAAYYNEQFF.

The CDR3 DNA sequence: TGTGCCAGCAGCCCTGGACAGGGCGGGGGCTACACCTTC. It yields the protein CASSPGQGGGYTF. The chain joins TRBV7-3 to TRBJ1-2, with 8 bases identical to TRBD1. The V gene's germline CDR1 is SGHTA and CDR2 FQGTGA. The CDR3 extends over 13 amino acids. V shed 5 bases, J shed 8 bases, and the junction held 7 bases outside the gene matches. Variable domain in full (rest from reference TRBV7-3 and TRBJ1-2): GAGVSQTPSNKVTEKGKYVELRCDPISGHTALYWYRQSLGQGPEFLIYFQGTGAADDSGLPNDRFFAVRPEGSVSTLKIQRTERGDSAVYLCASSPGQGGGYTFGSGTRLTVV.